The 4 T cell receptor beta chains reported below all come from one sample, sequenced in a study of T-cell memory formation after mild COVID-19. TCRdb recomputed calls from the 5' RACE reads with MiXCR, one row per CDR3 protein. The table has about 130,000 distinct CDR3 sequences, about a sixth seen once. Sequenced material: PBMCs or a T cell subset sorted from them (not recorded which). The receptors here all came from a man aged 18 to 29 who had mild COVID-19 (a few samples of this study predate the infection). Cell type and time point are not known.

In this sample, this clonotype turned up a few times. The chain couples TRBV5-1 to TRBJ1-2, with a tentative D call TRBD1 (5 bases). V was shortened by 6 bases and J by 3 bases, with 12 bases between the two germline ends. The CDR3 runs to 13 residues. Germline assignment: CDR1 SGHRS and CDR2 YFSETQ. CDR3 loop: CASTWGYDYGYTF. The DNA for the CDR3 is TGCGCCAGCACCTGGGGGTATGACTATGGCTACACCTTC.

This clonotype has more than one count but fewer than ten. The V call is TRBV29-1, the J call TRBJ2-3; the match to TRBD1 covers 7 bases. V dropped 6 bases and J dropped 2; count of bases not matched to a gene: 11. The CDR3 spans 15 residues. From germline, CDR1 is SQVTM and CDR2 ANQGSEA. This CDR3 reads CSVRRGIGFTDTQYF. CDR3 in DNA: TGCAGCGTACGCAGGGGGATAGGGTTCACAGATACGCAGTATTTT.

This clonotype occurred a few times. The CDR3 sequence: CASTAGFLYEQYV. CDR3 sequence (DNA): TGTGCCAGCACTGCCGGGTTTCTCTACGAGCAGTACGTC. V gene TRBV6-2 or TRBV6-3 combines with J gene TRBJ2-7; D is unclear. The V gene's germline CDR1 is MNHEY and CDR2 SVGEGT. V lost 7 bases and J lost 3, with 13 bases in between. This CDR3 has 13 amino acids.

This clonotype was seen a handful of times. V gene TRBV6-5 combines with J gene TRBJ1-2; no firm D call. Germline V gene sequence: CDR1 MNHEY, CDR2 SVGAGI. The V end was cut by 2 bases, the J end by 4 bases, with 11 bases between. The CDR3 extends over 14 amino acids. CDR3 residues: CASSYDTSIYGYTF. CDR3 in DNA: TGTGCCAGCAGTTACGATACTTCTATCTATGGCTACACCTTC.